This T cell receptor (beta chain) originates from a study of shared clonotypes between healthy human individuals. Only Caucasian adults living in Nashville, Tennessee served as donors. The germline CDR1 and CDR2 sequences are SGHTA and FQGNSA. The CDR3 loop spans 15 amino acids. Trimming left V 1 base short and J 0 bases short, with 4 bases between. For this clone: Its specificity is unknown. A read error may explain this, as a much larger clone is one base away.

Points from the study as a whole: A reduction in generation probabilities was seen for non-shared clonotypes relative to those shared by all four donors. Sharing across four donors was highest in naive CD4 (approximately 5%) and lowest in memory CD8 (around 0.4%). Sampling used blood alone; tissue repertoires probably differ.

Here immunoSEQ multiplex PCR was the method, and the copy in TCRdb shows in-frame clones only, minus some. Here the sample spans approximately 97,000 clones, around two thirds being singletons. The chain recombines TRBV7-2 with TRBJ2-6; D remains ambiguous. Sequenced: memory CD8+ T cells sorted from blood. The subset denotes: CD45RO+ cells pooled with CCR7-negative TemRA cells. This clonotype was sampled from a man aged 30 to 39 in good health. CDR3 region: CASSLGGSGANVLTF. The CDR3 coding sequence is TGTGCCAGCAGCTTAGGGGGCTCTGGGGCCAACGTCCTGACTTTC.